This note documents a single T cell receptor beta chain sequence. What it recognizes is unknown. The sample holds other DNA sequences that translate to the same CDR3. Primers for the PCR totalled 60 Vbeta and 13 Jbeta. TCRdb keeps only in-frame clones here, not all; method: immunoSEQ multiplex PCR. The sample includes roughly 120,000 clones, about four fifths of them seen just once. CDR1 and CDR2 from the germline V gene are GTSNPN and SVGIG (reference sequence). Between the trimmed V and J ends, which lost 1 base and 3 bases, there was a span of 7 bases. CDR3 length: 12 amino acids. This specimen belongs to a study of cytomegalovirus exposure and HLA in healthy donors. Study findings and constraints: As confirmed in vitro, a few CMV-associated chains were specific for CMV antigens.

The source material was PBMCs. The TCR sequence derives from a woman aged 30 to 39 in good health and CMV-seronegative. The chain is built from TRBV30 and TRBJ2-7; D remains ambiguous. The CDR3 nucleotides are TGTGCCTGGAGTGGAGGCGGCTACGAGCAGTACTTC. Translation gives CAWSGGGYEQYF.